A selection of T cell receptor beta chains follows, all from one sample in a study of blood T cells in healthy people across ages. TCRdb passed the 5' RACE reads through MiXCR, listing each CDR3 protein once. The sample consists of 380,000 or so distinct CDR3 sequences, roughly half of them appearing once. The material sequenced was blood. These receptors came from a man in his fifties or sixties in good health. CDR3s include the opening cysteine and the closing phenylalanine or tryptophan. Fields, in order: J gene, V gene, clone size, D gene, CDR3 DNA, CDR3 protein. A D gene is named only where the DNA matches it firmly. The listing skips clone size in some rows; elsewhere it reads once, few, many or a size class.

J: TRBJ1-5; V: TRBV19; size: -; D: -; DNA: TGTGCCAGTAGCAATCAAAATGCTCAGCCCCAGCATTTT; CDR3: CASSNQNAQPQHF
J: TRBJ1-2; V: TRBV7-9; size: -; D: TRBD1; DNA: TGTGCCAGCAGCACCAGGGGGCATAATGGCCACACCTTC; CDR3: CASSTRGHNGHTF
J: TRBJ2-6; V: TRBV30; size: -; D: -; DNA: TGTGCCGGGGGATCTGGGGCCAACGTCCTGACTTTC; CDR3: CAGGSGANVLTF
J: TRBJ2-7; V: TRBV25-1; size: few; D: TRBD2; DNA: TGTGCCAGCAGTGAATCCCAGCGGGGCTCCTACAATGAGCAGTACTTC; CDR3: CASSESQRGSYNEQYF
J: TRBJ1-1; V: TRBV7-9; size: -; D: -; DNA: TGTGCCAGCAGCTTAGCGGCTGGGATACAAAACCCTGAAGCTTTCTTT; CDR3: CASSLAAGIQNPEAFF
J: TRBJ2-5; V: TRBV18; size: -; D: -; DNA: TGTGCCAGCCGGTTCCCCAATGGGGAGCAGTACTTC; CDR3: CASRFPNGEQYF
J: TRBJ2-5; V: TRBV9; size: -; D: TRBD1; DNA: TGTGCCAGCAGCGCCCGGACAGGAAATAGGGAGACCCAGTACTTC; CDR3: CASSARTGNRETQYF
J: TRBJ2-7; V: TRBV3-1; size: -; D: TRBD1; DNA: TGTGCCAGCAGCCGAGGGACAGCCTCCTACGAGCAGTACTTC; CDR3: CASSRGTASYEQYF
J: TRBJ1-2; V: TRBV28; size: -; D: -; DNA: TGTGCCAGCAGTTTAGGTCCGGGCCAGTCGGGTGGCTACACCTTC; CDR3: CASSLGPGQSGGYTF
J: TRBJ2-1; V: TRBV24-1; size: -; D: TRBD1; DNA: TGTGCCACCAGTCTCTCGGGACAGGGGCTAACAGATGAGCAGTTCTTC; CDR3: CATSLSGQGLTDEQFF
J: TRBJ2-5; V: TRBV7-8; size: -; D: -; DNA: TGTGCCAGCAGCTTAGCTAGGAGGAACCTGTACTTC; CDR3: CASSLARRNLYF
J: TRBJ2-2; V: TRBV14; size: -; D: -; DNA: TGTGCCAGCAGCCAAGTCCGGATGACCGGGGAGCTGTTTTTT; CDR3: CASSQVRMTGELFF
J: TRBJ2-1; V: TRBV6-5; size: -; D: TRBD2; DNA: TGTGCCGCAGGGGGCTATAGCGGGGGGGCCGGAAATGAGCAGTTCTTC; CDR3: CAAGGYSGGAGNEQFF
J: TRBJ2-6; V: TRBV4-3; size: -; D: -; DNA: TGCGCCAGCAGCCAAGGGTGGGGTTCTGGGGCCAACGTCCTGACTTTC; CDR3: CASSQGWGSGANVLTF
J: TRBJ2-7; V: TRBV29-1; size: -; D: TRBD2; DNA: TGCAGCGTAGGCCGCGGGGGGCAGTACGAGCAGTACTTC; CDR3: CSVGRGGQYEQYF
J: TRBJ1-5; V: TRBV7-2; size: once; D: -; DNA: TGTGCCAGCAGCTTAGGGGTGCTTCAGCCCCAGCATTTT; CDR3: CASSLGVLQPQHF
J: TRBJ2-7; V: TRBV3-1; size: many; D: -; DNA: TGTGCCAGCAGCCAAGGGCCTCTCTCCTACGAGCAGTACTTC; CDR3: CASSQGPLSYEQYF
J: TRBJ2-7; V: TRBV27; size: few; D: -; DNA: TGTGCCAGCAGTCCGACGAGACAGCCCTTTCACGAGCAGTACTTC; CDR3: CASSPTRQPFHEQYF
J: TRBJ2-4; V: TRBV28; size: few; D: TRBD2; DNA: TGTGCCAGCAGTTTCGGCGGGGGGCCTCTAGGCATTCAGTACTTC; CDR3: CASSFGGGPLGIQYF
J: TRBJ2-3; V: TRBV7-2; size: -; D: -; DNA: TGTGCCAGCAGCCTGACTCCTAGGGCAGATACGCAGTATTTT; CDR3: CASSLTPRADTQYF
J: TRBJ2-4; V: TRBV11-2; size: -; D: TRBD2; DNA: TGTGCCAGCAGCCCCAGGGCGGGAGGGCCGGTAAACATTCAGTACTTC; CDR3: CASSPRAGGPVNIQYF
J: TRBJ2-7; V: TRBV12-3/TRBV12-4; size: many; D: -; DNA: TGTGCCAGCAGCCTGGGCGGCGAGCAGTACTTC; CDR3: CASSLGGEQYF
J: TRBJ1-1; V: TRBV20-1; size: -; D: -; DNA: TGCAGTGCAAAGGGACTAGCGGGGGGCTTGGCTGAAGCTTTCTTT; CDR3: CSAKGLAGGLAEAFF
J: TRBJ2-1; V: TRBV20-1; size: once; D: TRBD2; DNA: TGCAGTGCTAGAGATCCCCGTAGCGGGAGATTTAATGAGCAGTTCTTC; CDR3: CSARDPRSGRFNEQFF
J: TRBJ2-1; V: TRBV18; size: -; D: -; DNA: TGTGCCAGCTCACCACCTGGCAGTGCTAGCTCCTACAATGAGCAGTTCTTC; CDR3: CASSPPGSASSYNEQFF
J: TRBJ1-1; V: TRBV3-1; size: -; D: TRBD1; DNA: TGTGCCAGCAGCCAAGGGAGGGGGCAGAACACTGAAGCTTTCTTT; CDR3: CASSQGRGQNTEAFF
J: TRBJ2-7; V: TRBV20-1; size: -; D: -; DNA: TGCAGTGCCCTCGATCGAGGGTCCCTCGGGGAGCAGTACTTC; CDR3: CSALDRGSLGEQYF
J: TRBJ2-5; V: TRBV20-1; size: few; D: TRBD1; DNA: TGCAGTGCTACTCCGGGACAGGGGGCGCGGTTTGAAGAGACCCAGTACTTC; CDR3: CSATPGQGARFEETQYF
J: TRBJ2-5; V: TRBV6-2/TRBV6-3; size: few; D: -; DNA: TGTGCCAGCACCTACGGCAGGTTGATCGAGACCCAGTACTTC; CDR3: CASTYGRLIETQYF
J: TRBJ2-3; V: TRBV6-4; size: -; D: TRBD2; DNA: TGTGCCGGCAGTGAAGCGGGAGGACGTGATACGCTGTATTTT; CDR3: CAGSEAGGRDTLYF
J: TRBJ2-1; V: TRBV14; size: -; D: TRBD2; DNA: TGTGCCAGCAGCGGTTCAGCGGGGGGGAATGAGCAGTTCTTC; CDR3: CASSGSAGGNEQFF
J: TRBJ2-7; V: TRBV6-1; size: -; D: -; DNA: TGTGCCAGCAGTGTTACAAGGGCTTACGAGCAGTACTTC; CDR3: CASSVTRAYEQYF
J: TRBJ2-7; V: TRBV6-2/TRBV6-3; size: -; D: -; DNA: TGTGCCAGCAGTTACTCGAGGTTCGAGCAGTACTTC; CDR3: CASSYSRFEQYF
J: TRBJ2-5; V: TRBV10-3; size: few; D: TRBD1; DNA: TGTGCCATCAGTGAGTGGGACAGGAGGGAGACCCAGTACTTC; CDR3: CAISEWDRRETQYF
J: TRBJ2-5; V: TRBV5-1; size: -; D: -; DNA: TGCGCCAGCGGAGCGTCGGATCGGCTCGAAGAGACCCAGTACTTC; CDR3: CASGASDRLEETQYF
J: TRBJ2-1; V: TRBV28; size: -; D: -; DNA: TGTGCCAGCAGTTTCTACTGGGTCGGTGAGCAGTTCTTC; CDR3: CASSFYWVGEQFF
J: TRBJ2-7; V: TRBV28; size: -; D: TRBD2; DNA: TGTGCCAGCAGTCGTAGAGCGGGAGTGGAGTACTTC; CDR3: CASSRRAGVEYF
J: TRBJ2-1; V: TRBV29-1; size: -; D: TRBD2; DNA: TGCAGCGTTTGGACTAGCGGTCCCTACAATGAGCAGTTCTTC; CDR3: CSVWTSGPYNEQFF
J: TRBJ1-2; V: TRBV7-9; size: few; D: -; DNA: TGTGCCAGCAGCTCATTTCCCTCCCGAGGGTATGGCTACACCTTC; CDR3: CASSSFPSRGYGYTF
J: TRBJ2-7; V: TRBV7-2; size: -; D: -; DNA: TGTGTCAGCAGCTTAGGTGGCGGACCCTACGAGCAGTACTTC; CDR3: CVSSLGGGPYEQYF
J: TRBJ2-7; V: TRBV27; size: -; D: TRBD2; DNA: TGTGCCACCAGACTAGCGGGAGACGGGCAGTACTTC; CDR3: CATRLAGDGQYF
J: TRBJ2-5; V: TRBV7-9; size: few; D: -; DNA: TGTGCCAGCAGCCCCCTGGGAGCGGGTCTCCAAGAGACCCAGTACTTC; CDR3: CASSPLGAGLQETQYF
J: TRBJ2-5; V: TRBV6-6; size: few; D: -; DNA: TGTGCCAGCAGTTACTCGACACCCCAAGAGACCCAGTACTTC; CDR3: CASSYSTPQETQYF